A selection of T cell receptor beta chains follows, all from one sample in a study of metastatic and nonmetastatic thyroid tumors. TCRdb re-called clones from the PCR reads using MiXCR. The sample carries almost 5,500 clones, about 30% recorded once. The sample consisted of adjacent normal tissue. The receptor source for this set is a female donor with papillary thyroid cancer or a benign thyroid nodule (not recorded which). Some clones in this sample may be carry-over from other donors' samples. The CDR3 runs from the conserved cysteine through the conserved F or W. The D gene is left open where the match is weak. For some rows the clone size is stated as once, few or many, or as a class when expanded; others skip it.

TRBV11-2	-	TRBD1	TRBJ2-7	CASSFRDSLSYEQYF	TGTGCCAGCAGCTTCCGGGACAGTCTCTCCTACGAGCAGTACTTC
TRBV6-5	-	-	TRBJ2-7	CASSYSSGGYEQYF	TGTGCCAGCAGTTACTCGAGCGGTGGCTACGAGCAGTACTTC
TRBV7-7	-	-	TRBJ2-1	CASSLEAGNEQFF	TGTGCTAGCAGCTTAGAGGCGGGGAATGAGCAGTTCTTC
TRBV12-3/TRBV12-4	few	TRBD2	TRBJ2-1	CASRLAGGDNEQFF	TGTGCCAGCAGGCTAGCGGGAGGGGACAATGAGCAGTTCTTC
TRBV4-1	-	-	TRBJ1-6	CASSLSRDFNSPLHF	TGCGCCAGCAGCCTTTCGCGGGACTTCAATTCACCCCTCCACTTT
TRBV28	few	-	TRBJ1-1	CASNSLPRGTEAFF	TGTGCCAGCAATTCTCTCCCAAGGGGTACTGAAGCTTTCTTT
TRBV5-1	once	TRBD1	TRBJ2-7	CASSWRTGGYEQYF	TGCGCCAGCAGCTGGCGGACAGGGGGCTACGAGCAGTACTTC
TRBV11-2	hyperexpanded	-	TRBJ2-7	CASSHEQGSEYEQYF	TGTGCCAGCAGTCATGAGCAGGGTTCTGAGTACGAGCAGTACTTC
TRBV6-1	few	-	TRBJ1-1	CASRTPGGNTEAFF	TGTGCCAGCAGAACCCCCGGGGGGAACACTGAAGCTTTCTTT
TRBV2	few	-	TRBJ2-7	CASTQPGRNYEQYF	TGTGCCAGCACCCAACCGGGACGGAACTACGAGCAGTACTTC